Listed below are T cell receptor beta chains from one sample, sequenced in a study of T cells in severe cutaneous drug reactions. TCRdb re-called the multiplex PCR reads, yielding one record per CDR3 amino acid sequence without DNA. Listed are over 20,000 distinct CDR3 sequences; 6.5% to 8% falls within the top ten. Material for sequencing was PBMCs. All receptors derive from a human donor with toxic epidermal necrolysis, a severe cutaneous drug reaction. CDR3s include the opening cysteine and the closing phenylalanine or tryptophan. Each record gives: J gene, V gene, clone size, CDR3 protein. Some rows mark clone size as missing; the rest say once, few, many or name a class of expanded clone.

j_gene: TRBJ2-3; v_gene: TRBV7-9; abundance: .; CDR3aa: CASSPLVGGHVDTQYF
j_gene: TRBJ1-1; v_gene: TRBV14; abundance: .; CDR3aa: CASSRHYTEAFF
j_gene: TRBJ2-1; v_gene: TRBV28; abundance: .; CDR3aa: CASLGGGAGHDEQFF
j_gene: TRBJ2-2; v_gene: TRBV27; abundance: .; CDR3aa: CASSLSLGTGNTGELFF
j_gene: TRBJ2-7; v_gene: TRBV3-1; abundance: .; CDR3aa: CASSQDPAGRLTTEQYF
j_gene: TRBJ2-1; v_gene: TRBV4-2; abundance: .; CDR3aa: CASSHGLEGYNEQFF
j_gene: TRBJ2-1; v_gene: TRBV9; abundance: medium-sized; CDR3aa: CASSPGTRGNEQFF
j_gene: TRBJ1-2; v_gene: TRBV30; abundance: .; CDR3aa: CAWNHYRGPNYGYTF
j_gene: TRBJ1-2; v_gene: TRBV28; abundance: .; CDR3aa: CASSLYSGQGYYGYTF
j_gene: TRBJ1-2; v_gene: TRBV29-1; abundance: .; CDR3aa: CSVEPTGRGSNYGYTF
j_gene: TRBJ2-7; v_gene: TRBV16; abundance: .; CDR3aa: CASSQFTGVSEQYF
j_gene: TRBJ1-5; v_gene: TRBV9; abundance: medium-sized; CDR3aa: CASSQQGTDQPQHF
j_gene: TRBJ1-1; v_gene: TRBV5-4; abundance: .; CDR3aa: CASSLVGQAGEAFF
j_gene: TRBJ1-2; v_gene: TRBV28; abundance: .; CDR3aa: CASSLGQGYGYTF
j_gene: TRBJ2-6; v_gene: TRBV20-1; abundance: .; CDR3aa: CSASLSGANVLTF
j_gene: TRBJ1-3; v_gene: TRBV9; abundance: .; CDR3aa: CASSVEGAGTSGNTIYF
j_gene: TRBJ1-1; v_gene: TRBV3-1; abundance: .; CDR3aa: CASSQDEGWYTEAFF
j_gene: TRBJ2-7; v_gene: TRBV15; abundance: .; CDR3aa: CATSRDLPSAHEQYF
j_gene: TRBJ1-5; v_gene: TRBV28; abundance: .; CDR3aa: CASSFMSRVPQHF
j_gene: TRBJ2-7; v_gene: TRBV5-1; abundance: .; CDR3aa: CASSLALADNEQYF
j_gene: TRBJ1-1; v_gene: TRBV7-3; abundance: .; CDR3aa: CASSLTGLGNTEAFF
j_gene: TRBJ2-7; v_gene: TRBV20-1; abundance: .; CDR3aa: CSAREPGRGRGSYEQYF
j_gene: TRBJ1-5; v_gene: TRBV2; abundance: medium-sized; CDR3aa: CASQGLTNQPQHF
j_gene: TRBJ2-1; v_gene: TRBV15; abundance: .; CDR3aa: CATSRATGDWNEQFF
j_gene: TRBJ2-1; v_gene: TRBV19; abundance: .; CDR3aa: CASSIGFRPSYNEQFF
j_gene: TRBJ2-7; v_gene: TRBV28; abundance: .; CDR3aa: CASLTRLAGGPQYF
j_gene: TRBJ2-6; v_gene: TRBV7-2; abundance: .; CDR3aa: CASSWGPDRGFSSGANVLTF
j_gene: TRBJ2-1; v_gene: TRBV5-1; abundance: .; CDR3aa: CASSVLAGGINEQFF
j_gene: TRBJ2-3; v_gene: TRBV5-4; abundance: .; CDR3aa: CASSSSSGTRATDTQYF
j_gene: TRBJ1-5; v_gene: TRBV4-3; abundance: .; CDR3aa: CASSQETNAGLPQHF
j_gene: TRBJ2-6; v_gene: TRBV20-1; abundance: .; CDR3aa: CSAPWTGAGANVLTF
j_gene: TRBJ2-3; v_gene: TRBV5-1; abundance: .; CDR3aa: CASSARQGGSDTQYF
j_gene: TRBJ2-3; v_gene: TRBV2; abundance: large; CDR3aa: CASSESQSSGQYF
j_gene: TRBJ1-1; v_gene: TRBV18; abundance: .; CDR3aa: CASSPQGASEAFF
j_gene: TRBJ1-1; v_gene: TRBV18; abundance: .; CDR3aa: CASSPSAMNTEAFF
j_gene: TRBJ2-3; v_gene: TRBV7-3; abundance: .; CDR3aa: CASSPFRLAGGFVNTQYF
j_gene: TRBJ2-1; v_gene: TRBV2; abundance: .; CDR3aa: CASSEVAGPPYNEQFF
j_gene: TRBJ2-7; v_gene: TRBV7-8; abundance: medium-sized; CDR3aa: CASSSETDYYEQYF
j_gene: TRBJ2-7; v_gene: TRBV7-6; abundance: medium-sized; CDR3aa: CASSSHQNSYEQYF
j_gene: TRBJ2-1; v_gene: TRBV6-5; abundance: medium-sized; CDR3aa: CASSLTGQLFF
j_gene: TRBJ1-2; v_gene: TRBV19; abundance: .; CDR3aa: CASRKDGLNGYTF
j_gene: TRBJ2-1; v_gene: TRBV27; abundance: .; CDR3aa: CASSSPGRLAGIGLFF
j_gene: TRBJ2-4; v_gene: TRBV7-2; abundance: .; CDR3aa: CASSPRTGLILAKNIQYF
j_gene: TRBJ2-5; v_gene: TRBV25-1; abundance: .; CDR3aa: CASSDRDGQETQYF
j_gene: TRBJ2-1; v_gene: TRBV5-8; abundance: .; CDR3aa: CASSLKDYYLSEQFF
j_gene: TRBJ2-5; v_gene: TRBV4-1; abundance: .; CDR3aa: CASSQDLRISGKETQYF
j_gene: TRBJ1-2; v_gene: TRBV10-3; abundance: .; CDR3aa: CAISVDRSGGYTF
j_gene: TRBJ2-1; v_gene: TRBV19; abundance: .; CDR3aa: CASSYDRASLNEQFF
j_gene: TRBJ1-5; v_gene: TRBV6-6; abundance: .; CDR3aa: CASSYSRLGEHQPQHF
j_gene: TRBJ2-7; v_gene: TRBV29-1; abundance: .; CDR3aa: CSVEDRDGSYEQYF
j_gene: TRBJ2-5; v_gene: TRBV19; abundance: .; CDR3aa: CASSQQGGGTQYF
j_gene: TRBJ2-7; v_gene: TRBV27; abundance: .; CDR3aa: CASSRQGTVEQYF
j_gene: TRBJ1-5; v_gene: TRBV28; abundance: .; CDR3aa: CASSSGVPLSNQPQHF
j_gene: TRBJ2-5; v_gene: TRBV20-1; abundance: .; CDR3aa: CSARDRVETQYF
j_gene: TRBJ1-2; v_gene: TRBV5-1; abundance: .; CDR3aa: CASSLAAGGDYGYTF
j_gene: TRBJ2-7; v_gene: TRBV5-4; abundance: .; CDR3aa: CASSGTSGRSSYEQYF
j_gene: TRBJ2-3; v_gene: TRBV30; abundance: medium-sized; CDR3aa: CAWSVQGGDTQYF